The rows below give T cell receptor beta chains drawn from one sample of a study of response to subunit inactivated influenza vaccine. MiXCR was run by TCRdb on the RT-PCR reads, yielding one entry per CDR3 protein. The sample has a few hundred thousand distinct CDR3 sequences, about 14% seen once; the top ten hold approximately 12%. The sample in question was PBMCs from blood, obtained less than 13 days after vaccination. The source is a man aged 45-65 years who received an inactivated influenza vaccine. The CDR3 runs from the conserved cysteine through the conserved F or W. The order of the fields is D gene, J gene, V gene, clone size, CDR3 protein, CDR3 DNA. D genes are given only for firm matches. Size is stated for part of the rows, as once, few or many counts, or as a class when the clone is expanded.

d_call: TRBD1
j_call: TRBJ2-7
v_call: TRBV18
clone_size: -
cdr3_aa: CASSEGQATKVIPSYEQYF
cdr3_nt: TGTGCCAGCTCAGAGGGACAGGCAACGAAGGTGATCCCCTCCTACGAGCAGTACTTC

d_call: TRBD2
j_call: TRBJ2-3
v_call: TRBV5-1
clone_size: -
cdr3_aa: CASSSGTSDTDTQYF
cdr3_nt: TGCGCCAGCAGCTCCGGGACTAGTGACACAGATACGCAGTATTTT

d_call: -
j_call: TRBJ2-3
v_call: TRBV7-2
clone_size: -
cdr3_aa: CASSRDFSTDTQYF
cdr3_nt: TGTGCCAGCAGTCGGGACTTTAGCACAGATACGCAGTATTTT

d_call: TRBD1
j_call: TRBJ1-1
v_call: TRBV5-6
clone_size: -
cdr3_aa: CASSLYRGDTEAFF
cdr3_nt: TGTGCCAGCAGCCTCTACAGGGGGGACACTGAAGCTTTCTTT

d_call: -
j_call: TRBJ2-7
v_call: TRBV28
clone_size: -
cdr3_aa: CASSFGPAPVQYF
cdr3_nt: TGTGCCAGCAGTTTTGGTCCAGCGCCAGTGCAGTACTTC

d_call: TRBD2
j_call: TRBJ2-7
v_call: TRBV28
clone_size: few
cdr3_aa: CASRQPGTSYEQYF
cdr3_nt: TGTGCCAGCAGACAACCCGGGACTAGCTACGAGCAGTACTTC

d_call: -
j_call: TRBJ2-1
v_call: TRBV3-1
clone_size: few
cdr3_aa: CASSQIERSSYNEQFF
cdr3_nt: TGTGCCAGCAGCCAAATCGAACGGAGCTCCTACAATGAGCAGTTCTTC

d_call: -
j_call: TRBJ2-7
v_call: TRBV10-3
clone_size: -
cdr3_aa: CAIRSDSWYEQYF
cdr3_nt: TGTGCCATCAGATCGGATTCTTGGTACGAGCAGTACTTC

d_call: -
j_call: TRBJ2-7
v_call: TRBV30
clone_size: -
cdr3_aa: CAWSLGVGYEQYF
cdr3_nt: TGTGCCTGGAGTCTGGGGGTGGGCTACGAGCAGTACTTC

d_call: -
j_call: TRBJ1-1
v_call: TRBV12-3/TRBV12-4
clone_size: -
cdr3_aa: CASSLGAVAEAFF
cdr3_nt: TGTGCCAGCAGTTTAGGGGCAGTTGCTGAAGCTTTCTTT

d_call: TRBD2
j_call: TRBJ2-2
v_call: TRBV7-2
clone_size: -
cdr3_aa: CASSSSGGNTGELFF
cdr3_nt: TGTGCCAGCAGCTCTAGCGGGGGTAACACCGGGGAGCTGTTTTTT

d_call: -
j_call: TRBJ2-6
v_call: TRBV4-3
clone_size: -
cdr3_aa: CASSQDRSSGANVLTF
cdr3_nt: TGCGCCAGCAGCCAAGATAGGAGCTCTGGGGCCAACGTCCTGACTTTC

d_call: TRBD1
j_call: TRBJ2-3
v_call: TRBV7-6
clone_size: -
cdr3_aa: CASSILSGTGFTDTQYF
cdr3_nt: TGTGCCAGCAGCATCCTCTCAGGGACAGGTTTCACAGATACGCAGTATTTT

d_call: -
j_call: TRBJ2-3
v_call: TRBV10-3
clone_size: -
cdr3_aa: CAISVGTHGTDTQYF
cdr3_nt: TGTGCCATCAGTGTTGGGACCCACGGGACAGATACGCAGTATTTT

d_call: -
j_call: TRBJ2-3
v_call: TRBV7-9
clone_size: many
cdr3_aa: CASSLGFPGPSTDTQYF
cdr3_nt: TGTGCCAGCAGCTTAGGATTCCCGGGGCCAAGCACAGATACGCAGTATTTT

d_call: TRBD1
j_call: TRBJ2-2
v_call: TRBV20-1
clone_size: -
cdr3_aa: CSALQGAYTGELFF
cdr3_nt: TGCAGTGCTCTACAGGGGGCGTACACCGGGGAGCTGTTTTTT

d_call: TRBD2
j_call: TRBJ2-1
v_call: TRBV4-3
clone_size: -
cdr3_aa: CASSLQGTSGPSSYNEQFF
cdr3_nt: TGCGCCAGCAGCCTCCAGGGGACTAGCGGGCCGAGCTCCTACAATGAGCAGTTCTTC

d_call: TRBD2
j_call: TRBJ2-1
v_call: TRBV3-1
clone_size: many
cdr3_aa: CASSQDPPNSGASYNEQFF
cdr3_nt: TGTGCCAGCAGCCAAGACCCACCTAATAGCGGGGCGTCCTACAATGAGCAGTTCTTC

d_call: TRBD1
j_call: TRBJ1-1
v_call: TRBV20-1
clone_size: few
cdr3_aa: CSARATGIRDRGRSEAFF
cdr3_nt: TGCAGTGCTAGAGCGACAGGGATAAGGGACAGGGGGCGCTCTGAAGCTTTCTTT

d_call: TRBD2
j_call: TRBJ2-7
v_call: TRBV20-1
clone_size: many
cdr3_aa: CSAPLTGLIYEQYF
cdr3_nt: TGCAGTGCTCCCCTTACGGGACTAATCTACGAGCAGTACTTC

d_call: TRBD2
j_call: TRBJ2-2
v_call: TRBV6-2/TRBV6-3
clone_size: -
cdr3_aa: CAARTSGGELFF
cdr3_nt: TGTGCCGCTCGGACTAGCGGCGGGGAGCTGTTTTTT

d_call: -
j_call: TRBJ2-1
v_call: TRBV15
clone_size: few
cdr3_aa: CATSRESYNEQFF
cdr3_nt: TGTGCCACCAGCAGGGAATCCTACAATGAGCAGTTCTTC